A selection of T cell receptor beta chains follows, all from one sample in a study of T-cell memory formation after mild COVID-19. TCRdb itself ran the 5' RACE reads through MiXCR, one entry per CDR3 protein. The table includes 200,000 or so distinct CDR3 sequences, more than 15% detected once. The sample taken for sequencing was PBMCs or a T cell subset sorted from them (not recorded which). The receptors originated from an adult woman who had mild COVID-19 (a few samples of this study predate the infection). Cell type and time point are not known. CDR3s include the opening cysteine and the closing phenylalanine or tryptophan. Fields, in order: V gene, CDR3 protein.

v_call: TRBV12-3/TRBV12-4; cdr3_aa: CASSSGTALRFYGYTF
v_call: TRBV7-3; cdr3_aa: CASSSIAQGEAFF
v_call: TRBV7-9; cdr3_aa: CASSLGRFGNQPQHF
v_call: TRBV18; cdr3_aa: CASSPERAYNEQFF
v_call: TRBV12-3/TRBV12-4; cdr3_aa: CASSFSGVDTQYF
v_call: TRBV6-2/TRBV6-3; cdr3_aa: CASRQIAGDTEAFF
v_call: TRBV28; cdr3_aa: CASTWRGYQPQHF
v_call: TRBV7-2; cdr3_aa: CASSLQRGTDQYF
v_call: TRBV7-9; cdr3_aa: CASSLALVGNEQFF
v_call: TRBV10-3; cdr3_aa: CAISGLTGHGYTF
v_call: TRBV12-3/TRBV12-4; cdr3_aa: CASSSLFGQMNTEAFF
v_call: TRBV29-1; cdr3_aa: CSAIRGTGGEAFF
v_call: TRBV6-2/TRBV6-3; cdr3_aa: CASSYLLSGLADYYEQYF
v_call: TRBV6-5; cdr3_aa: CASSLGPSYEQYF
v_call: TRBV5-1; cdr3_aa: CASSGSRGDETQYF
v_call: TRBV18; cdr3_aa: CASSPRTANTGELFF
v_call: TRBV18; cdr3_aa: CASSPQGPDQPQHF
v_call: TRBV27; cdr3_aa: CASSSPHTGGGYGYTF
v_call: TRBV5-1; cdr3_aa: CASRSRSGGRAGYGYTF
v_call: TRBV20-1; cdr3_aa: CSARDRQGPLYGYTF
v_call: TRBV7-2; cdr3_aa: CASTRQGRDGYTF
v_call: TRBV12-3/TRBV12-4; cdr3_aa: CASSRRFGEQYF
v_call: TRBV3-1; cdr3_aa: CASSHRGWELYNEQFF
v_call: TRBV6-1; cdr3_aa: CASSVTGTGLNQPQHF
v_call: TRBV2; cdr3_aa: CASSVRGQSSYNEQFF
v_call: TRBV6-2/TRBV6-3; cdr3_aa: CASSSQGRYTEAFF
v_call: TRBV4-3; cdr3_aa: CASSQEFQETQYF
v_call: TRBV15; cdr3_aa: CATSKGIQETQYF
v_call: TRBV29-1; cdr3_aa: CSAPSTIAGGEQYF
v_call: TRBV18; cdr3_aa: CASSPSPTGEQFF
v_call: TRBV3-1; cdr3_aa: CASSQDTSNQPQHF
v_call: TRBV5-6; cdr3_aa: CASSQGPGNAEAFF
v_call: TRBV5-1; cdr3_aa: CASSQGWTGNTEAFF
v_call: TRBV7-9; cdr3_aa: CASSPESGRGNQPQHF
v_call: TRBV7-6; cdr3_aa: CATRLVAGSSYEQYF
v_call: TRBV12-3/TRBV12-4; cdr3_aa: CASSLELMRDTDTQYF